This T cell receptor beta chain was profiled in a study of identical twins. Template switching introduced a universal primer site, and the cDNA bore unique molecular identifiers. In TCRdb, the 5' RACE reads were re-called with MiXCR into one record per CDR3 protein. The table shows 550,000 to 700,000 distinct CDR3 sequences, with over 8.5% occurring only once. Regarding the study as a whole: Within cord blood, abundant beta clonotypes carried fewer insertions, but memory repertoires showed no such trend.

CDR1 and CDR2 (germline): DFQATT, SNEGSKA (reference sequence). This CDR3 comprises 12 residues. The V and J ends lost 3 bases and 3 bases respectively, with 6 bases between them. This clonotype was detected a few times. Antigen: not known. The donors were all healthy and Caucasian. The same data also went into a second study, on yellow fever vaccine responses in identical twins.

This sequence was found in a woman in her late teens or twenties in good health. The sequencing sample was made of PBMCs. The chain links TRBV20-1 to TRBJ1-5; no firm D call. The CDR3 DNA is TGCAGTGCTAGGGGTATCAATCAGCCCCAGCATTTT. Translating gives CSARGINQPQHF.